This entry concerns a single T cell receptor (beta chain). Its antigen remains unidentified. This CDR3 spans 14 amino acids. The V gene lost 3 bases and the J gene lost 2 bases, with 11 bases spanning the gap. Germline V gives CDR1 KGHSH, CDR2 LQKENI. This specimen comes from a study of CD8+ T cells in alopecia areata. Study details: Patients received oral tofacitinib, 5 to 10 mg twice daily, for moderate-to-severe alopecia areata. The study's findings and limits: Normal scalp had lower clonality than lesional scalp, with alopecia totalis/universalis lesions showing this most strongly. When scalp samples are sequenced, resident alphabeta T cells of normal skin are also captured.

Reverse transcription of extracted RNA yielded cDNA, which provided the sequencing template. TCRdb keeps only in-frame clones here, not all; method: immunoSEQ multiplex PCR. Of roughly 150,000 clones in the sample, around 47% were seen once. Peripheral blood and lesional scalp punch biopsies came from alopecia areata patients. This sequence originates from a human donor with alopecia areata. The rearrangement joins TRBV18 to TRBJ2-7; a possible D gene is TRBD1 (6 bases). The sample was CD4+ T cells sorted from blood. The CDR3 DNA sequence: TGTGCCAGCTCACCCGGACAGAGAACCTACGAGCAGTACTTC. It translates to CASSPGQRTYEQYF.